These 7 T cell receptor beta chains were sequenced from one sample in a study of blood T cell repertoires in COVID-19. Sequencing was performed with immunoSEQ multiplex PCR; in TCRdb, only in-frame clones are kept and a portion is missing. The data show about 84,000 clones, with 90% to 95% seen just once and less than 5% held by the top ten. Sequenced: peripheral blood. The receptors were sampled from a human donor with active COVID-19. The donor label of this sample is uncertain.

The chain is built from TRBV6-5 and TRBJ2-1, with D perhaps matching TRBD1 (6 bases). Trimming removed 0 bases at V and 2 bases at J, with 11 bases between. The CDR3 totals 16 residues. Germline values: CDR1 MNHEY, CDR2 SVGAGI. The chain's CDR3 is CASSYSPGQTYNEQFF. The CDR3, as DNA: TGTGCCAGCAGTTACTCGCCGGGACAAACCTACAATGAGCAGTTCTTC.

CDR3 residues: CASSQDRRYSYEQYF. In DNA form, the CDR3 reads TGCGCCAGCAGCCAAGATCGCAGGTACTCCTACGAGCAGTACTTC. This chain joins TRBV4-1 and TRBJ2-7; D unresolved. The CDR3 sequence is 15 residues long. Per the germline V gene, CDR1 is MGHRA and CDR2 is YSYEKL. Trimming took off 0 bases at V and 0 bases at J, with 9 bases between the two ends.

This CDR3 is CAISRENYNEQFF. As DNA, the CDR3 is TGTGCCATCAGCCGGGAGAACTACAATGAGCAGTTCTTC. The chain joins TRBV10-3 to TRBJ2-1, with D possibly TRBD2 on 6 matching bases. The CDR3 is 13 residues long. V was trimmed by 6 bases and J by 3 bases, leaving 9 bases between them. Per germline, CDR1 ENHRY and CDR2 SYGVKD.

The genes are TRBV14 and TRBJ2-3, with D tentatively TRBD2 (7 bases). Trimming shortened V by 1 base and J by 6 bases, and 23 bases separated the two germline ends. The germline V gene encodes CDR1 SGHDN and CDR2 FVKESK. The CDR3 extends over 18 amino acids. CDR3 sequence reads: CASSQALRGSGISDTQYF. The DNA for the CDR3 is TGTGCCAGCAGCCAAGCCCTCAGGGGCAGCGGGATTTCGGATACGCAGTATTTT.

The rearrangement joins TRBV4-1 to TRBJ1-1; TRBD1 matches at 10 bases. Per germline, CDR1 MGHRA and CDR2 YSYEKL. The CDR3 loop spans 11 amino acids. V dropped 6 bases and J dropped 8; count of bases not matched to a gene: 0. The CDR3 loop is CASRGQGEAFF. The CDR3 DNA reads TGCGCCAGCAGGGGACAGGGGGAAGCTTTCTTT.

The chain uses TRBV24-1 and TRBJ2-2, with TRBD2 matching 16 bases. The CDR3 covers 19 residues. The germline CDR1 and CDR2 sequences are KGHDR and SFDVKD. V lost 2 bases and J lost 4; bases outside the gene matches: 6. The CDR3 loop reads CATSDSQGLAGGITGELFF. The CDR3 nucleotides are TGTGCCACCAGTGATTCCCAGGGACTAGCGGGAGGGATCACCGGGGAGCTGTTTTTT.

V and J are TRBV4-1 and TRBJ1-2, with D perhaps matching TRBD1 (5 bases). In germline, CDR1 is MGHRA, CDR2 YSYEKL. The CDR3 consists of 15 residues. Trimming removed 1 base at V and 7 bases at J, with 16 bases between. CDR3 residues: CASSQVGNFRAGYTF. The DNA for the CDR3 is TGCGCCAGCAGCCAAGTGGGGAATTTCAGGGCTGGCTACACCTTC.